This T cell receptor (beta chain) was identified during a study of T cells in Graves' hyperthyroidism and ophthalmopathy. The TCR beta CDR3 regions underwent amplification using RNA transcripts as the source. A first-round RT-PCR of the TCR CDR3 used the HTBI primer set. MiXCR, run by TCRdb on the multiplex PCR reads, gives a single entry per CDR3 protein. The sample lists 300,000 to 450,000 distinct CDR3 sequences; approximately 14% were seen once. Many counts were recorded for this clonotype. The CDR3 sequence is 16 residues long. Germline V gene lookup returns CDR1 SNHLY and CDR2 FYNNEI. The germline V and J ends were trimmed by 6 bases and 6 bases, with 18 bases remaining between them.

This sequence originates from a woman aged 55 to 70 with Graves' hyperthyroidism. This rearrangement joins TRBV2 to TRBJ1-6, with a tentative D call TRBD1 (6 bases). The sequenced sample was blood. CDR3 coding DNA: TGTGCCAGCAGGAAGGACAGTCCTGGGGGTAATTCACCCCTCCACTTT. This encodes CASRKDSPGGNSPLHF. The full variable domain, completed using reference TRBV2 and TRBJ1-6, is EPEVTQTPSHQVTQMGQEVILRCVPISNHLYFYWYRQILGQKVEFLVSFYNNEISEKSEIFDDQFSVERPDGSNFTLKIRSTKLEDSAMYFCASRKDSPGGNSPLHFGNGTRLTVT.